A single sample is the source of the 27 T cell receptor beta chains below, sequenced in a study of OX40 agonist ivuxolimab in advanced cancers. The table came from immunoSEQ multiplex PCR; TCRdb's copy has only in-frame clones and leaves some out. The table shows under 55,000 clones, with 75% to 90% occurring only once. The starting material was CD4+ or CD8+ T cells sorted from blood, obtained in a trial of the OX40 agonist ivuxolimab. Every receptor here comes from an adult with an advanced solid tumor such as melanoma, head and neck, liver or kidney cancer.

CDR3 loop: CASSLVSLHQETQYF. Here the CDR3 DNA reads TGTGCCAGCAGCTTGGTTAGTTTACATCAAGAGACCCAGTACTTC. The chain employs TRBV5-5 and TRBJ2-5, with D unclear. V was clipped by 0 bases and J by 2 bases, with 11 bases between them. CDR3 length: 15 amino acids. Germline lookup yields CDR1 SGHKS and CDR2 YYEKEE (reference sequence).

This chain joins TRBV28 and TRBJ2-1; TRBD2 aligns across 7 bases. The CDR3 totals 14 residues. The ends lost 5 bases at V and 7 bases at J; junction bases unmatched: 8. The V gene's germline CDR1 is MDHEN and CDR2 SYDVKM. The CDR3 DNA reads TGTGCCAGCAGTAGACTAGCCTACGGGAATGAGCAGTTCTTC. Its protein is CASSRLAYGNEQFF.

The CDR3 DNA follows: TGCGCCAGCAGCTCCCAACAGGAGACCCAGTACTTC. Translated, it gives CASSSQQETQYF. The chain joins TRBV5-1 to TRBJ2-5; D remains unclear. From germline, CDR1 is SGHRS and CDR2 YFSETQ. V was clipped by 3 bases and J by 5 bases, with 8 bases between them. The length of the CDR3 is 12 residues.

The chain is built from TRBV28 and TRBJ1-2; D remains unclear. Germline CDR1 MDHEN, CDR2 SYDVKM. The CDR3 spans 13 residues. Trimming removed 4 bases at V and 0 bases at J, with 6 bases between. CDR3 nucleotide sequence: TGTGCCAGCAGTTGGGGTGCTAACTATGGCTACACCTTC. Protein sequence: CASSWGANYGYTF.

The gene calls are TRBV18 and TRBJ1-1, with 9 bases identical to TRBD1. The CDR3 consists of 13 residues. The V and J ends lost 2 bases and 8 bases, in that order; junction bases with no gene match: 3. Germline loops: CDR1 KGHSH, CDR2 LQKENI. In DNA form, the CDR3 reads TGTGCCAGCTCACCAATAGGACAGGGGGAAGCTTTCTTT. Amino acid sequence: CASSPIGQGEAFF.

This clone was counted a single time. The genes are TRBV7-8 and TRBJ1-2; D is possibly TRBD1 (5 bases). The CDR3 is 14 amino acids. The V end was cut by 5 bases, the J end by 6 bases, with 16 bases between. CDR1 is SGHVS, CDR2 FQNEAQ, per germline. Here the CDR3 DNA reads TGTGCCAGCAGCCGGGTGGGGGGTAGCGATGGCTACACCTTC. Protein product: CASSRVGGSDGYTF.

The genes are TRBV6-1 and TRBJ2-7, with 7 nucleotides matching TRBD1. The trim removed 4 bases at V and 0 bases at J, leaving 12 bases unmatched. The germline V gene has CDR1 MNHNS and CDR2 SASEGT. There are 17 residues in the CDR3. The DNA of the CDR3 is TGTGCCAGCAGTGCGTTTGGGGGACAGCTTAGCTCCTACGAGCAGTACGTC. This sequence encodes CASSAFGGQLSSYEQYV.

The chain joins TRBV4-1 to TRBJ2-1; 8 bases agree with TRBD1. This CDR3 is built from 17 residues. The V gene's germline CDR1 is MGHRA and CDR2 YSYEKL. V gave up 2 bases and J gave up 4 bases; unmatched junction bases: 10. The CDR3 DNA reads TGCGCCAGCAGCCAACCGGGACGGGACAGGACTTACAATGAGCAGTTCTTC. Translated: CASSQPGRDRTYNEQFF.

The CDR3 DNA reads as TGTGCCAGCAGCCCAGGGACTAGCGGGGCCTACGAGCAGTACTTC. Protein: CASSPGTSGAYEQYF. This chain joins TRBV7-8 and TRBJ2-7; 13 bases match TRBD2. Trimming removed 5 bases from V and 2 bases from J; junction bases left unmatched: 3. CDR1 is SGHVS and CDR2 is FQNEAQ in the germline V gene. The CDR3 extends over 15 amino acids.

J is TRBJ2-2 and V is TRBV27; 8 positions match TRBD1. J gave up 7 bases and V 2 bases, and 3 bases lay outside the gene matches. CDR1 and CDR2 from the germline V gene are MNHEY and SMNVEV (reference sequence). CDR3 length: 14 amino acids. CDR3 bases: TGTGCCAGCAGTTTACAGGGGGCGATCGGGGAGCTGTTTTTT. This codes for CASSLQGAIGELFF.

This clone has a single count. In DNA form, the CDR3 reads TGCGCCAGCAGGCGGGACACTGAAGCTTTCTTT. It yields the protein CASRRDTEAFF. The V gene is TRBV4-1, the J gene TRBJ1-1; D uncertain. The CDR3 spans 11 residues. Germline CDR1 reads MGHRA; CDR2 reads YSYEKL. With 6 bases removed from V and 3 bases from J, the gap between germline ends came to 5 bases.

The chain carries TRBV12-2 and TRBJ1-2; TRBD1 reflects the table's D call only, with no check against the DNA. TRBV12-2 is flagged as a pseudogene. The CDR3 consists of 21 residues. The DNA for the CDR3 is TGTGCAAGTCGCTTAGTTCGGAATCCAGGGGCCCCCCGACTGATAAACTATGGCTACACCTTC. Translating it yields CASRLVRNPGAPRLINYGYTF.

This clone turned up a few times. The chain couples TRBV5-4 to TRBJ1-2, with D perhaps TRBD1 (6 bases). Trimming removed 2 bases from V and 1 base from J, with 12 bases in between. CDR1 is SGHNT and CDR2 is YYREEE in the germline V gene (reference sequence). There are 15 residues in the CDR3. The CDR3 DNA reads TGTGCCAGCAGCTTATCACAGGGCCTTAACTATGGCTACACCTTC. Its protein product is CASSLSQGLNYGYTF.

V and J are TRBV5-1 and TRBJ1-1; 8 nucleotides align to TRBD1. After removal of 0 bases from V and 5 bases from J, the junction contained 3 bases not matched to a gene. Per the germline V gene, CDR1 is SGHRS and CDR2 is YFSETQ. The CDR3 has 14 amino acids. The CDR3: CASSLVQGGTEAFF. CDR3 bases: TGCGCCAGCAGCTTGGTACAGGGGGGGACTGAAGCTTTCTTT.

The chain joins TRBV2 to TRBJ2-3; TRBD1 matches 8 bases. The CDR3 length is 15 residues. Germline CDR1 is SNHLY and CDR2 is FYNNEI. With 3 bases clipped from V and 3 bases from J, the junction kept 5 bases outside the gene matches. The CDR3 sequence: CASSDRTGSTDTQYF. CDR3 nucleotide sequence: TGTGCCAGCAGTGACCGGACAGGGTCGACAGATACGCAGTATTTT.

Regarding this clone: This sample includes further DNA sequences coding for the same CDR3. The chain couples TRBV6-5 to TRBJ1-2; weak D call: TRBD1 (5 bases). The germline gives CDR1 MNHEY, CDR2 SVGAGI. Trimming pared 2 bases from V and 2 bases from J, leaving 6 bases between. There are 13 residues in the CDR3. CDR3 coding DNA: TGTGCCAGCAGTTACGACAGAAACTATGGCTACACCTTC. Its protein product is CASSYDRNYGYTF.

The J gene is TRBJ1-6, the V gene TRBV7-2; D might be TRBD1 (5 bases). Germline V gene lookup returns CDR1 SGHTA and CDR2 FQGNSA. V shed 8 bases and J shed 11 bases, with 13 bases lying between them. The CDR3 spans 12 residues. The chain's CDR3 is CASGQTGTPLHF. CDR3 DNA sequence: TGTGCCAGCGGACAAACAGGCACACCCCTCCACTTT.

DNA of the CDR3: TGTGCCAGCAGTTGGAGTCAGGGTGACTATGGCTACACCTTC. It encodes CASSWSQGDYGYTF. This chain uses TRBV28 with TRBJ1-2; tentative D call: TRBD1 (5 bases). The germline V gene has CDR1 MDHEN and CDR2 SYDVKM. V lost 4 bases and J lost 3, with 12 bases in between. This CDR3 comprises 14 residues.

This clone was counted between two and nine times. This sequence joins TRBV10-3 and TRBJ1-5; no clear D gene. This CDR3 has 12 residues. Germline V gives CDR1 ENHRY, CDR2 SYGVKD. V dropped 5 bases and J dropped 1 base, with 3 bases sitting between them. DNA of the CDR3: TGTGCCATCAGTCACAGCAATCAGCCCCAGCATTTT. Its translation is CAISHSNQPQHF.

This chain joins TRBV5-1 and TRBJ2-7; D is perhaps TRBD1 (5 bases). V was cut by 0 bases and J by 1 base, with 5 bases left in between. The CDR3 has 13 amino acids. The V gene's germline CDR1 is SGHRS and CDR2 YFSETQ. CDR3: CASSLAGSYEQYF. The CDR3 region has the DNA TGCGCCAGCAGCTTGGCAGGGTCCTACGAGCAGTACTTC. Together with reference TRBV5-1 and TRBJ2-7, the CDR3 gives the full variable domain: KAGVTQTPRYLIKTRGQQVTLSCSPISGHRSVSWYQQTPGQGLQFLFEYFSETQRNKGNFPGRFSGRQFSNSRSEMNVSTLELGDSALYLCASSLAGSYEQYFGPGTRLTVT.

The CDR3 here is CASGASGSTDTQYF. Written as DNA, the CDR3 is TGTGCCAGTGGGGCGAGCGGGAGCACAGATACGCAGTATTTT. The rearrangement uses TRBV7-3 and TRBJ2-3; D is possibly TRBD2 (6 bases). V lost 9 bases and J lost 0, with 13 bases in between. The CDR3 has 14 residues. The V gene's germline CDR1 is SGHTA and CDR2 FQGTGA.

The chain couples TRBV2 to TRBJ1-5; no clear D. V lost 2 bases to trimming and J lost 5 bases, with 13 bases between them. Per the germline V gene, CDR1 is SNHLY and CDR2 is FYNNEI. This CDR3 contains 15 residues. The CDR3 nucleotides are TGTGCCAGCAGTGAACGGTCGGTTGGAGATCAGCCCCAGCATTTT. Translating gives CASSERSVGDQPQHF. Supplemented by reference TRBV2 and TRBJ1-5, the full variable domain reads EPEVTQTPSHQVTQMGQEVILRCVPISNHLYFYWYRQILGQKVEFLVSFYNNEISEKSEIFDDQFSVERPDGSNFTLKIRSTKLEDSAMYFCASSERSVGDQPQHFGDGTRLSIL.

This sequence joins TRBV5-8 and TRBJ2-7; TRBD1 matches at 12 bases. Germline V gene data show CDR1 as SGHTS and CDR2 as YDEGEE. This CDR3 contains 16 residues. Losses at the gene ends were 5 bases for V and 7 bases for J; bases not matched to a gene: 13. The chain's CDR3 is CASSRLPGQGAREQYF. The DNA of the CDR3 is TGTGCCAGCAGTCGGCTCCCGGGACAGGGGGCGAGGGAGCAGTACTTC.

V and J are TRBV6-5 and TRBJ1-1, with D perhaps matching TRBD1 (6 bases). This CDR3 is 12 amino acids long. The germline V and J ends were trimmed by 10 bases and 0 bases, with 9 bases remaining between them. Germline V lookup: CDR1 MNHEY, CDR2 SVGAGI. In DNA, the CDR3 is TGTGCCACCGGGACACTGAACACTGAAGCTTTCTTT. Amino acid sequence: CATGTLNTEAFF.

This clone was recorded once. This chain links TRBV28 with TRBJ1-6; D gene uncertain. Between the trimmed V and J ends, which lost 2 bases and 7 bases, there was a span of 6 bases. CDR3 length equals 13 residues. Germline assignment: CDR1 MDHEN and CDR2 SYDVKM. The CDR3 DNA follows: TGTGCCAGCAGTTTAGAGAACAATTCACCCCTCCACTTT. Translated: CASSLENNSPLHF. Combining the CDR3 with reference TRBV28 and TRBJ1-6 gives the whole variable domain DVKVTQSSRYLVKRTGEKVFLECVQDMDHENMFWYRQDPGLGLRLIYFSYDVKMKEKGDIPEGYSVSREKKERFSLILESASTNQTSMYLCASSLENNSPLHFGNGTRLTVT.

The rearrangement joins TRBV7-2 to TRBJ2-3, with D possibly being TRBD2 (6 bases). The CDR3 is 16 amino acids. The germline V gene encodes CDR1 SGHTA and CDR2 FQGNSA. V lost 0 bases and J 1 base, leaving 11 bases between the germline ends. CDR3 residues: CASSLAGTGGTDTQYF. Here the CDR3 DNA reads TGTGCCAGCAGCTTAGCGGGAACGGGAGGCACAGATACGCAGTATTTT.

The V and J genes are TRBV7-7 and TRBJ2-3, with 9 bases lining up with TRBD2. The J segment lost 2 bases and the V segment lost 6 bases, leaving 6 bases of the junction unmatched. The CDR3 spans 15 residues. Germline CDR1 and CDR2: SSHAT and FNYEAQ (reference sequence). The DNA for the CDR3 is TGTGCCAGCAGTCGCCTAGCGGGACCCACAGATACGCAGTATTTT. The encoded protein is CASSRLAGPTDTQYF.